A selection of T cell receptor beta chains follows, all from one sample in a study of cytomegalovirus exposure and HLA in healthy donors. Using immunoSEQ multiplex PCR, the repertoire was profiled, and TCRdb retains in-frame clones only, with some absent. The table lists around 140,000 clones. Material: PBMCs. All receptors derive from a woman in her thirties or forties in good health and CMV-seronegative. Both conserved end residues are part of each CDR3. A D gene is named only where the DNA matches it firmly.

CDR3 protein: CATQQGTSGNTIYF
CDR3 DNA: TGTGCCACCCAACAGGGCACTTCTGGAAACACCATATATTTT
J gene: TRBJ1-3
V gene: TRBV10-3
D gene: .

CDR3 protein: CASSIDGSGNEKLFF
CDR3 DNA: TGTGCCAGCAGCATAGACGGGAGCGGAAATGAAAAACTGTTTTTT
J gene: TRBJ1-4
V gene: TRBV9
D gene: .

CDR3 protein: CASSLGTGIYGYTF
CDR3 DNA: TGTGCCAGCAGTTTAGGGACAGGTATCTATGGCTACACCTTC
J gene: TRBJ1-2
V gene: TRBV28
D gene: TRBD1

CDR3 protein: CASSYRDNQPQHF
CDR3 DNA: TGTGCCAGCAGTTACCGAGACAATCAGCCCCAGCATTTT
J gene: TRBJ1-5
V gene: TRBV6-5
D gene: .

CDR3 protein: CASSLATGTGANVLTF
CDR3 DNA: TGTGCCAGCAGCTTAGCCACAGGGACAGGGGCCAACGTCCTGACTTTC
J gene: TRBJ2-6
V gene: TRBV7-2
D gene: .

CDR3 protein: CASSQEGDRGKINYGYTF
CDR3 DNA: TGCGCCAGCAGCCAAGAGGGGGACAGGGGGAAAATTAACTATGGCTACACCTTC
J gene: TRBJ1-2
V gene: TRBV4-3
D gene: TRBD1

CDR3 protein: CASSTGLNTEAFF
CDR3 DNA: TGTGCCAGCAGCACCGGTTTGAACACTGAAGCTTTCTTT
J gene: TRBJ1-1
V gene: TRBV11-3
D gene: .

CDR3 protein: CASSEYSFDTEAFF
CDR3 DNA: TGTGCCAGCAGTGAATACAGTTTTGACACTGAAGCTTTCTTT
J gene: TRBJ1-1
V gene: TRBV25-1
D gene: .

CDR3 protein: CASSSQGMGNTEAFF
CDR3 DNA: TGCGCCAGCAGCTCCCAGGGGATGGGGAACACTGAAGCTTTCTTT
J gene: TRBJ1-1
V gene: TRBV5-1
D gene: .

CDR3 protein: CASRSGGGAYEQYF
CDR3 DNA: TGTGCCAGCAGGTCAGGCGGGGGGGCCTACGAGCAGTACTTC
J gene: TRBJ2-7
V gene: TRBV6-5
D gene: TRBD2

CDR3 protein: CASSLGGSGANVLTF
CDR3 DNA: TGCGCCAGCAGCTTGGGAGGGTCTGGGGCCAACGTCCTGACTTTC
J gene: TRBJ2-6
V gene: TRBV5-1
D gene: .

CDR3 protein: CASSLGGSGGLYQPQHF
CDR3 DNA: TGTGCCAGCAGCTTAGGAGGTTCCGGGGGTCTCTATCAGCCCCAGCATTTT
J gene: TRBJ1-5
V gene: TRBV7-2
D gene: .

CDR3 protein: CASRGGSNEQFF
CDR3 DNA: TGTGCCAGCAGGGGGGGATCCAATGAGCAGTTCTTC
J gene: TRBJ2-1
V gene: TRBV6-5
D gene: .

CDR3 protein: CASLAGGSNTEAFF
CDR3 DNA: TGTGCCAGTCTCGCAGGGGGGTCTAACACTGAAGCTTTCTTT
J gene: TRBJ1-1
V gene: TRBV19
D gene: TRBD1

CDR3 protein: CSVLDRGNDYGYTF
CDR3 DNA: TGCAGCGTCCTCGACAGGGGGAATGACTATGGCTACACCTTC
J gene: TRBJ1-2
V gene: TRBV29-1
D gene: TRBD1

CDR3 protein: CASSSTGGDGETQYF
CDR3 DNA: TGCGCCAGCAGCTCAACCGGGGGGGACGGGGAGACCCAGTACTTC
J gene: TRBJ2-5
V gene: TRBV4-3
D gene: TRBD2

CDR3 protein: CASSQDRGGETQYF
CDR3 DNA: TGTGCCAGCAGCCAGGACAGGGGAGGAGAGACCCAGTACTTC
J gene: TRBJ2-5
V gene: TRBV27
D gene: TRBD1

CDR3 protein: CATNRGSYQPQHF
CDR3 DNA: TGTGCCACCAATCGAGGGTCCTATCAGCCCCAGCATTTT
J gene: TRBJ1-5
V gene: TRBV19
D gene: .

CDR3 protein: CASSLRTSGEYNEQFF
CDR3 DNA: TGTGCCAGCAGCTTACGGACTAGCGGGGAGTACAATGAGCAGTTCTTC
J gene: TRBJ2-1
V gene: TRBV7-9
D gene: TRBD2

CDR3 protein: CASSSTGNTGELFF
CDR3 DNA: TGCGCCAGCAGCTCGACAGGGAACACCGGGGAGCTGTTTTTT
J gene: TRBJ2-2
V gene: TRBV5-1
D gene: .

CDR3 protein: CASSFEGGRRGKLFF
CDR3 DNA: TGTGCCAGCAGTTTCGAGGGCGGGCGACGCGGAAAACTGTTTTTT
J gene: TRBJ1-4
V gene: TRBV27
D gene: .

CDR3 protein: CASSPDRTAFF
CDR3 DNA: TGTGCCAGCAGCCCCGACAGGACAGCTTTCTTT
J gene: TRBJ1-1
V gene: TRBV7-9
D gene: .

CDR3 protein: CASSISGGTHGYTF
CDR3 DNA: TGTGCCAGCAGCATCTCAGGGGGAACTCATGGCTACACCTTC
J gene: TRBJ1-2
V gene: TRBV25-1
D gene: TRBD1

CDR3 protein: CASSSGTAAGYTF
CDR3 DNA: TGCGCCAGCAGCTCGGGGACAGCGGCTGGCTACACCTTC
J gene: TRBJ1-2
V gene: TRBV5-1
D gene: TRBD1

CDR3 protein: CASSRDRSSSYNSPLHF
CDR3 DNA: TGCGCCAGCAGCCGGGACAGGTCGAGCTCCTATAATTCACCCCTCCACTTT
J gene: TRBJ1-6
V gene: TRBV4-3
D gene: TRBD1

CDR3 protein: CASSINLQINTEAFF
CDR3 DNA: TGTGCCAGTAGTATAAATCTGCAGATTAACACTGAAGCTTTCTTT
J gene: TRBJ1-1
V gene: TRBV19
D gene: .

CDR3 protein: CASSEGTGGPNEQYF
CDR3 DNA: TGTGCCAGCAGTGAGGGGACAGGGGGGCCGAACGAGCAGTACTTC
J gene: TRBJ2-7
V gene: TRBV2
D gene: TRBD1

CDR3 protein: CAISSLAGNTEAFF
CDR3 DNA: TGTGCCATCAGCTCGCTAGCAGGGAACACTGAAGCTTTCTTT
J gene: TRBJ1-1
V gene: TRBV10-3
D gene: .

CDR3 protein: CASSGHDRRGTNYGYTF
CDR3 DNA: TGTGCCAGCAGCGGACACGACCGGAGGGGCACTAACTATGGCTACACCTTC
J gene: TRBJ1-2
V gene: TRBV9
D gene: .

CDR3 protein: CASTHTTDTQYF
CDR3 DNA: TGTGCCAGCACTCACACCACAGATACGCAGTATTTT
J gene: TRBJ2-3
V gene: TRBV7-9
D gene: .

CDR3 protein: CASSLSTGSDTEAFF
CDR3 DNA: TGTGCCAGCAGCTTATCGACAGGGTCGGACACTGAAGCTTTCTTT
J gene: TRBJ1-1
V gene: TRBV7-6
D gene: TRBD1

CDR3 protein: CASNKGGQADTQYF
CDR3 DNA: TGTGCCAGCAATAAAGGGGGACAGGCAGATACGCAGTATTTT
J gene: TRBJ2-3
V gene: TRBV6-6
D gene: TRBD1

CDR3 protein: CASSFLRGGGETQYF
CDR3 DNA: TGTGCCAGCAGCTTTCTCCGCGGGGGGGGAGAGACCCAGTACTTC
J gene: TRBJ2-5
V gene: TRBV5-4
D gene: TRBD2

CDR3 protein: CASSPQARYGYTF
CDR3 DNA: TGTGCCAGCAGCCCCCAGGCACGTTATGGCTACACCTTC
J gene: TRBJ1-2
V gene: TRBV7-9
D gene: .

CDR3 protein: CASSESRAGGAFREAFF
CDR3 DNA: TGCGCCAGCAGTGAGAGTCGCGCGGGAGGGGCCTTTCGGGAAGCTTTCTTT
J gene: TRBJ1-1
V gene: TRBV10-1
D gene: .

CDR3 protein: CASSLPIGGGPTDTQYF
CDR3 DNA: TGTGCCAGCAGCCTCCCGATTGGCGGGGGACCGACAGATACGCAGTATTTT
J gene: TRBJ2-3
V gene: TRBV11-2
D gene: TRBD2

CDR3 protein: CASSPLTSTDTQYF
CDR3 DNA: TGTGCCAGCAGCCCCTTGACTAGTACAGATACGCAGTATTTT
J gene: TRBJ2-3
V gene: TRBV27
D gene: .

CDR3 protein: CASSNPTVTEETQYF
CDR3 DNA: TGTGCCAGCAGTAACCCGACAGTAACGGAAGAGACCCAGTACTTC
J gene: TRBJ2-5
V gene: TRBV28
D gene: .

CDR3 protein: CASSIFARRGNNSPLHF
CDR3 DNA: TGTGCCAGTAGTATCTTCGCCCGACGGGGGAATAATTCACCCCTCCACTTT
J gene: TRBJ1-6
V gene: TRBV19
D gene: .

CDR3 protein: CASSEHGTSGTDTQYF
CDR3 DNA: TGTGCCAGCAGTGAACACGGGACTAGCGGGACAGATACGCAGTATTTT
J gene: TRBJ2-3
V gene: TRBV6-4
D gene: TRBD2

CDR3 protein: CASSLGRGYGYNEQFF
CDR3 DNA: TGTGCCAGCAGCTTAGGCAGGGGGTATGGCTACAATGAGCAGTTCTTC
J gene: TRBJ2-1
V gene: TRBV7-2
D gene: TRBD1

CDR3 protein: CATRQGDGYTF
CDR3 DNA: TGTGCGACCAGGCAGGGGGATGGCTACACCTTC
J gene: TRBJ1-2
V gene: TRBV25-1
D gene: TRBD1

CDR3 protein: CASSKSGTGGTEAFF
CDR3 DNA: TGCGCCAGCAGCAAAAGCGGAACAGGGGGGACTGAAGCTTTCTTT
J gene: TRBJ1-1
V gene: TRBV4-3
D gene: TRBD1

CDR3 protein: CASSPTSGGSDTQYF
CDR3 DNA: TGTGCCAGCAGTCCGACTAGCGGGGGGTCAGATACGCAGTATTTT
J gene: TRBJ2-3
V gene: TRBV28
D gene: TRBD2

CDR3 protein: CASSMSRGSHEQYF
CDR3 DNA: TGTGCCAGTAGTATGAGCAGGGGCTCCCACGAGCAGTACTTC
J gene: TRBJ2-7
V gene: TRBV19
D gene: .

CDR3 protein: CAIRTAGGYGYTF
CDR3 DNA: TGTGCCATCAGGACCGCAGGGGGCTATGGCTACACCTTC
J gene: TRBJ1-2
V gene: TRBV10-3
D gene: TRBD1

CDR3 protein: CASSLGQTYGYTF
CDR3 DNA: TGTGCCAGCAGCCTGGGACAGACCTATGGCTACACCTTC
J gene: TRBJ1-2
V gene: TRBV7-3
D gene: TRBD1

CDR3 protein: CASRRAGRSNQPQHF
CDR3 DNA: TGTGCCAGTAGAAGGGCAGGGCGTAGCAATCAGCCCCAGCATTTT
J gene: TRBJ1-5
V gene: TRBV19
D gene: .